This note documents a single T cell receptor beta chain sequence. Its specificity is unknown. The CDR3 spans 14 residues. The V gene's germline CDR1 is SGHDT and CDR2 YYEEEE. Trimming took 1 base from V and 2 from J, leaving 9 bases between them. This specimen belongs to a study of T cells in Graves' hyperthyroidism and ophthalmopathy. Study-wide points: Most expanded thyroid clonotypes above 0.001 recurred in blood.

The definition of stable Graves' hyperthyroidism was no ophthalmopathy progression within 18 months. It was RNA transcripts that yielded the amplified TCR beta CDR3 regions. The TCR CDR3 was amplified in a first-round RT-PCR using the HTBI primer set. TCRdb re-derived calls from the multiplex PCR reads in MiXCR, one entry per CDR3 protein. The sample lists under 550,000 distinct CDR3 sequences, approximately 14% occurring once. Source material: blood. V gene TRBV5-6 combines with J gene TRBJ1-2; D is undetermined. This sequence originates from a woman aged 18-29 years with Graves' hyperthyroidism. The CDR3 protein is CASSLPTANYGYTF. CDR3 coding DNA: TGTGCCAGCAGCTTGCCAACAGCCAACTATGGCTACACCTTC.